This T cell receptor beta chain is drawn from a study of molecular identifiers for immune sequencing clone quantification. Trimming at V came to 1 base and at J to 4 bases, leaving 6 bases not matched to a gene. The germline V gene encodes CDR1 LGHDT and CDR2 YNNKEL (reference sequence). The CDR3 has 16 residues. This clonotype was observed at least ten times. MiXCR, run by TCRdb on the PCR reads, gives a single entry per CDR3 protein. The data show roughly 71,000 distinct CDR3 sequences, around a sixth seen once. The chain couples TRBV3-1 to TRBJ2-1; 8 nucleotides align to TRBD2. This clonotype originated in a human donor in good health. Some libraries in this study had Jurkat cell RNA spiked in. Sequencing was done on a sample of naive CD8+ T cells from blood, with Jurkat cell RNA spiked in. Indicated subset: FACS-sorted CD8+CD4-CCR7+CD45RA+ naive T cells. CDR3 protein: CASSQGASGLYNEQFF. The CDR3 DNA follows: TGTGCCAGCAGCCAAGGAGCTAGCGGGCTTTACAATGAGCAGTTCTTC.